These T cell receptor beta chains were read from a single sample in a study of T-cell reconstitution after alpha-beta-depleted transplantation in children. TCRdb used MiXCR to reprocess the PCR reads, holding one entry per CDR3 protein. The repertoire holds 500,000 to 600,000 distinct CDR3 sequences, 32% seen once, with around 2.5% in the top ten. The source was PBMCs from the stem cell graft donor, collected from the stem cell graft. The source is a human donor who donated a stem cell graft to a child with aplastic anemia. Both conserved end residues are part of each CDR3. The D gene is left open where the match is weak. Not every row has a clone size; where given, it reads once, few, many or a size class.

TRBD2	TRBV12-3/TRBV12-4	TRBJ2-2	many	CASSPLQASGRLPNTGELFF	TGTGCCAGCAGTCCCCTTCAGGCTAGCGGGAGGCTTCCCAACACCGGGGAGCTGTTTTTT
NA	TRBV5-1	TRBJ2-4	NA	CASSFRDTKNIQYF	TGCGCCAGCAGCTTCCGGGACACAAAAAACATTCAGTACTTC
NA	TRBV28	TRBJ2-2	few	CASEQGGDTGELFF	TGTGCCAGCGAACAGGGGGGGGACACCGGGGAGCTGTTTTTT
NA	TRBV20-1	TRBJ2-3	few	CSVTERGDTQYF	TGCAGTGTCACCGAACGCGGAGATACGCAGTATTTT
TRBD1	TRBV29-1	TRBJ2-5	NA	CSVEWGGTGRETQYF	TGCAGCGTTGAATGGGGGGGGACAGGGAGAGAGACCCAGTACTTC
NA	TRBV30	TRBJ1-2	few	CAWSVPGGYNYGYTF	TGTGCCTGGAGTGTGCCGGGGGGCTATAACTATGGCTACACCTTC
NA	TRBV5-6	TRBJ1-5	NA	CASSILEYSNQPQHF	TGTGCCAGCAGCATATTGGAGTATAGCAATCAGCCCCAGCATTTT
NA	TRBV5-1	TRBJ1-6	few	CASSLEQGGNSPLHF	TGCGCCAGCAGCTTGGAACAGGGAGGTAATTCACCCCTCCACTTT
NA	TRBV20-1	TRBJ2-7	NA	CSGAIPNYEQYF	TGCAGTGGTGCTATCCCAAACTACGAGCAGTACTTC
NA	TRBV6-1	TRBJ2-1	NA	CASSDQGSVFNEQFF	TGTGCCAGCAGTGATCAGGGGTCGGTTTTTAATGAGCAGTTCTTC
NA	TRBV5-1	TRBJ1-1	few	CASSLDEGERGSGTEAFF	TGCGCCAGCAGCTTGGATGAGGGGGAAAGGGGTAGTGGCACTGAAGCTTTCTTT
NA	TRBV19	TRBJ1-5	NA	CASSISDQDQPQHF	TGTGCCAGTAGTATAAGTGATCAAGATCAGCCCCAGCATTTT
NA	TRBV12-3/TRBV12-4	TRBJ2-5	NA	CASSQIPSTQYF	TGTGCCAGCAGCCAGATTCCGTCGACCCAGTACTTC
TRBD2	TRBV12-3/TRBV12-4	TRBJ2-7	few	CASSTGTSVNEQYF	TGTGCCAGCAGTACCGGGACTAGCGTTAACGAGCAGTACTTC
NA	TRBV20-1	TRBJ2-3	NA	CSARGALASTDTQYF	TGCAGTGCTAGAGGGGCGCTAGCGAGCACAGATACGCAGTATTTT
NA	TRBV15	TRBJ1-6	NA	CATSRGIGRGLNSPLHF	TGTGCCACCAGCAGAGGGATCGGCAGGGGCCTGAATTCACCCCTCCACTTT
TRBD2	TRBV5-5	TRBJ2-1	NA	CASSLGAGGTGEQFF	TGTGCCAGCAGCTTGGGAGCGGGAGGGACGGGTGAGCAGTTCTTC
NA	TRBV20-1	TRBJ2-7	once	CSAPILYEQYF	TGCAGTGCTCCGATTCTTTACGAGCAGTACTTC
NA	TRBV30	TRBJ2-5	few	CAWSGFGGQETQYF	TGTGCCTGGAGTGGATTCGGTGGGCAAGAGACCCAGTACTTC
NA	TRBV20-1	TRBJ2-1	few	CSASWDTTSYNEQFF	TGCAGTGCTAGTTGGGATACCACCTCCTACAATGAGCAGTTCTTC
NA	TRBV29-1	TRBJ2-3	NA	CSSTRVGTDTQYF	TGCAGCTCAACGAGGGTCGGCACAGATACGCAGTATTTT
TRBD2	TRBV4-2	TRBJ2-1	NA	CASSPVRSTTSGVYNEQFF	TGTGCCAGCAGCCCCGTGAGGTCGACGACTAGCGGAGTATACAATGAGCAGTTCTTC
NA	TRBV28	TRBJ2-7	NA	CASSLQLRAWYEQYF	TGTGCCAGCAGTTTACAGTTGAGGGCATGGTACGAGCAGTACTTC
NA	TRBV19	TRBJ1-2	few	CASSDMTGYGYTF	TGTGCCAGTAGTGATATGACAGGCTATGGCTACACCTTC
NA	TRBV20-1	TRBJ2-7	few	CSARTALEQYF	TGCAGTGCCCGGACGGCCCTCGAGCAGTACTTC